A single sample is the source of the 14 T cell receptor beta chains below, sequenced in a study of blood T cell repertoires in COVID-19. Measured with immunoSEQ multiplex PCR; TCRdb has only the in-frame clones, and not every one. The repertoire includes over 250,000 clones, around 90% of them detected once, and 2% to 2.5% sits in the top ten. Sample: peripheral blood. These receptors all stem from a man aged 50 or older with acute or convalescent COVID-19.

The chain is built from TRBV6-5 and TRBJ1-2; D call uncertain. Germline CDR1 reads MNHEY; CDR2 reads SVGAGI. V was cut by 6 bases and J by 8 bases, with 10 bases left in between. The CDR3 runs 11 residues. CDR3 amino acids: CASSRREGYTF. CDR3 sequence (DNA): TGTGCCAGCAGCCGGAGAGAAGGCTACACCTTC.

This clone was seen only once. This sequence joins TRBV6-6 and TRBJ1-5; 9 nucleotides line up with TRBD1. The V gene end was trimmed by 7 bases and the J gene end by 4 bases; junction bases not matched to a gene: 5. Germline V gene sequence: CDR1 MNHNY, CDR2 SVGAGI (reference sequence). The CDR3 loop spans 14 amino acids. The CDR3 region is CASILDRGNQPQHF. The CDR3 DNA is TGTGCCAGCATCCTGGACAGGGGTAATCAGCCCCAGCATTTT.

Concerning this clone itself: Different DNA sequences within this sample yield the same CDR3. The chain carries TRBV10-3 and TRBJ2-7, with 8 bases lining up with TRBD1. The CDR3 runs to 13 residues. V trimming: 8 bases; J trimming: 0 bases; junction bases outside the gene matches: 3. Germline V CDR1 and CDR2: ENHRY, SYGVKD. DNA of the CDR3: TGTGCCATCGGAGGACAGGGCTCCTACGAGCAGTACTTC. Amino acids: CAIGGQGSYEQYF.

The V call is TRBV3-1 (or the pseudogene TRBV3-2), the J call TRBJ2-2; D gene unclear. This CDR3 spans 14 amino acids. Germline assignment: CDR1 LGHDT and CDR2 YNNKEL (reference sequence). V lost 9 bases and J lost 2, with 13 bases in between. The CDR3 sequence is CASQEGLNTGELFF. The DNA for the CDR3 is TGTGCCAGTCAGGAAGGTTTAAACACCGGGGAGCTGTTTTTT.

The genes are TRBV3-1 (or the pseudogene TRBV3-2) and TRBJ2-7; no clear D. The CDR3 contains 13 residues. Germline CDR1 LGHDT, CDR2 YNNKEL (reference sequence). V lost 4 bases and J 5 bases, leaving 12 bases between the germline ends. CDR3 coding DNA: TGTGCCAGCAGCCCAAGTTGGCCCAACGAGCAGTACTTC. Amino acid sequence: CASSPSWPNEQYF.

With regard to this clone: This CDR3 is missing its conserved last phenylalanine or tryptophan, likely due to a read error. Because the CDR3's place on the DNA is in doubt, the DNA is left out and the CDR3 is given as listed by TCRdb. V is TRBV13 and J is TRBJ1-1; the table's TRBD1 call for D was not verified on the DNA. Germline CDR1 PRHDT, CDR2 FYEKMQ (reference sequence). From its first to its last residue, the CDR3 has 14 amino acids. CDR3 sequence: CASSLEGSRTGPVI.

The rearrangement links TRBV14 to TRBJ2-5; D is perhaps TRBD2 (5 bases). Germline CDR1 reads SGHDN; CDR2 reads FVKESK. This CDR3 comprises 14 residues. Trimming stripped 4 bases from V and 1 base from J, with 10 bases between. The CDR3 loop reads CASSPRGAQETQYF. DNA of the CDR3: TGTGCCAGCAGCCCCCGGGGAGCCCAAGAGACCCAGTACTTC.

This sequence joins TRBV6-5 and TRBJ1-2; D may be TRBD1 (6 bases). The CDR3 loop spans 11 amino acids. The germline V gene encodes CDR1 MNHEY and CDR2 SVGAGI. The ends were cut back, 7 bases at V and 8 bases at J, with 11 bases in the middle. The CDR3 protein is CASTKGGGYTF. Here the CDR3 DNA reads TGTGCCAGCACTAAGGGGGGGGGCTACACCTTC.

V is TRBV7-8 and J is TRBJ2-7; a possible D gene is TRBD1 (5 bases). The germline V and J ends were trimmed by 8 bases and 5 bases, with 22 bases remaining between them. CDR3 length equals 15 residues. Germline lookup yields CDR1 SGHVS and CDR2 FQNEAQ. CDR3 sequence reads: CASASGRGTFHEQYF. In nucleotides, the CDR3 is TGTGCCAGCGCCTCAGGAAGGGGCACATTCCACGAGCAGTACTTC.

The J gene is TRBJ2-1, the V gene TRBV24-1, with TRBD2 matching over 14 bases. The J segment lost 6 bases and the V segment lost 3 bases, leaving 3 bases of the junction unmatched. Germline lookup yields CDR1 KGHDR and CDR2 SFDVKD. This CDR3 spans 16 amino acids. This CDR3 is CATSDPTSGGANEQFF. In DNA, the CDR3 is TGTGCCACCAGTGATCCGACTAGCGGGGGGGCCAATGAGCAGTTCTTC.

The gene calls are TRBV29-1 and TRBJ1-1, with D uncertain. Germline V gene lookup returns CDR1 SQVTM and CDR2 ANQGSEA. This CDR3 is 13 amino acids long. Trimming shortened V by 4 bases and J by 0 bases, and 9 bases separated the two germline ends. The CDR3 region has the DNA TGCAGCGTTGTTGGCACCATGAACACTGAAGCTTTCTTT. Translating it yields CSVVGTMNTEAFF.

The chain uses TRBV5-1 and TRBJ2-1, with TRBD1 matching 7 bases. J gave up 4 bases and V 7 bases, and 14 bases lay outside the gene matches. In germline, CDR1 is SGHRS, CDR2 YFSETQ. This CDR3 comprises 16 residues. The CDR3 loop reads CASGTQTGKGYNEQFF. CDR3 coding DNA: TGCGCCAGCGGAACCCAGACAGGGAAGGGATACAATGAGCAGTTCTTC.

This clone came up once. J is TRBJ1-2 and V is TRBV30, with 7 bases matching TRBD1. The CDR3 consists of 11 residues. CDR1 and CDR2 (germline): GTSNPN, SVGIG (reference sequence). V lost 2 bases to trimming and J lost 13 bases; unmatched junction nucleotides: 7. The DNA for the CDR3 is TGTGCCTGGAGTCTTACAGGGGATGCCACCTTC. This encodes CAWSLTGDATF.

This chain links TRBV11-3 with TRBJ2-1; maybe TRBD2 (7 bases). Germline lookup yields CDR1 SGHNT and CDR2 YENEEA. The CDR3 loop spans 19 amino acids. Trimming removed 2 bases from V and 1 base from J, with 21 bases in between. CDR3 nucleotide sequence: TGTGCCAGCAGCTTAAGCGGGACAAGCGCTGCCTGGTCCTACAATGAGCAGTTCTTC. This encodes CASSLSGTSAAWSYNEQFF.